This T cell receptor (beta chain) is drawn from a study of glioma-infiltrating T cells. Findings and caveats of the study: Above-expected tissue-blood divergence occurred in all gliomas, most in low-grade ones.

This CDR3 has 14 amino acids. Trimming stripped 4 bases from V and 6 bases from J, with 13 bases between. Germline CDR1 SGHTA, CDR2 FQGNSA. Amplification of TCR alpha and beta CDR3 regions from RNA used iRepertoire nested multiplex PCR. Using its own MiXCR run on the multiplex PCR reads, TCRdb lists one record per CDR3 protein. Of some 110,000 distinct CDR3 sequences detected, roughly 23% appear once; the ten largest clones hold about 15%. This clonotype showed up just a few times. No antigen is known for it. This chain uses TRBV7-2 with TRBJ1-5; D unresolved. This receptor was obtained from a human donor with low-grade glioma or glioblastoma, undergoing nonglioma brain surgery, or in good health (not recorded which). The sample consisted of glioma tissue, nonneoplastic brain tissue, or PBMCs (not recorded which). CDR3 nucleotide sequence: TGTGCCAGCAGCTCCGAGGTTGGGTCTCAGCCCCAGCATTTT. Its translation is CASSSEVGSQPQHF.